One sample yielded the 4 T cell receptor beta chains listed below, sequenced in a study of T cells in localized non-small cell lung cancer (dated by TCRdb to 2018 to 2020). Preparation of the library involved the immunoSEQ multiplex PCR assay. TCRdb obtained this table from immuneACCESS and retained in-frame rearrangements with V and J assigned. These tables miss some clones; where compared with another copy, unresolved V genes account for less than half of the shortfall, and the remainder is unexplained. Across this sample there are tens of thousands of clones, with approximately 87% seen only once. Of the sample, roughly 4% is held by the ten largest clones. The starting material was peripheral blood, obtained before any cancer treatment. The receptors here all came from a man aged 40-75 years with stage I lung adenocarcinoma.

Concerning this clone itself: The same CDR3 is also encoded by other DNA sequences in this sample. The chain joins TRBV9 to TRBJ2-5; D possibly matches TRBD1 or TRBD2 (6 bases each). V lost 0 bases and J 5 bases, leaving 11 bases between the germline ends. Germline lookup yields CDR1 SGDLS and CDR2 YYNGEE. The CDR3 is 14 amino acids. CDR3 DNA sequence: TGTGCCAGCAGCGTAGAGGGGGGCTGGGAGACCCAGTACTTC. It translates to CASSVEGGWETQYF.

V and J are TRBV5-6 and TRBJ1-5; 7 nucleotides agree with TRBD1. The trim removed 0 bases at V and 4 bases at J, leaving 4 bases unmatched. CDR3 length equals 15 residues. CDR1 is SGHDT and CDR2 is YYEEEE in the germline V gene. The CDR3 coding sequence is TGTGCCAGCAGCTTGGTGGGGGGACAGAATCAGCCCCAGCATTTT. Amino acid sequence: CASSLVGGQNQPQHF.

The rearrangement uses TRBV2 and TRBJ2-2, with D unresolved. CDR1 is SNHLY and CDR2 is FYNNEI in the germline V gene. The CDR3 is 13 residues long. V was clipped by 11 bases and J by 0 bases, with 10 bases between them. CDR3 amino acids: CAGEFANTGELFF. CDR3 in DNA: TGTGCCGGAGAGTTCGCGAACACCGGGGAGCTGTTTTTT.

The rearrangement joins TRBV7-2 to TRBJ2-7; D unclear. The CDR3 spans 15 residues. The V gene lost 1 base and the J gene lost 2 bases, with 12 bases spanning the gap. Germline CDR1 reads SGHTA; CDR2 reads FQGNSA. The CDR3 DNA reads TGTGCCAGCAGCTTAGGACCTTCGGCGGCCTACGAGCAGTACTTC. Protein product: CASSLGPSAAYEQYF.